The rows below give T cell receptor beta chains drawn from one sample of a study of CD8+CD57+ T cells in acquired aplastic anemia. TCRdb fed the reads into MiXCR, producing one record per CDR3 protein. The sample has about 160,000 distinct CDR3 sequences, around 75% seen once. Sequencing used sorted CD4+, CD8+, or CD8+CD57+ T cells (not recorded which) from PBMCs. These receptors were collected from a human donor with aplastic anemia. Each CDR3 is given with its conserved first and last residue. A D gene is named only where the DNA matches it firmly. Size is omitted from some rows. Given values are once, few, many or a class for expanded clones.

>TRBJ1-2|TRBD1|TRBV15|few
CATSRPRTGNYGYTF
TGTGCCACCAGCAGACCCCGGACAGGGAACTATGGCTACACCTTC
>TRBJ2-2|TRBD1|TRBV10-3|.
CATTQGTRGGELFF
TGTGCCACAACACAGGGGACGAGGGGCGGGGAGCTGTTTTTT
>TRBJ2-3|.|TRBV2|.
CASRKLTGTLQYF
TGTGCCAGCAGAAAGCTCACAGGGACACTACAGTATTTT
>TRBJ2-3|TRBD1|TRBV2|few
CASSFDRVADTQYF
TGTGCCAGCAGCTTCGACAGGGTGGCAGATACGCAGTATTTT
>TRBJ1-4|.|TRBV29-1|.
CSVQRIDATNEKLFF
TGCAGCGTTCAGCGGATCGATGCAACTAATGAAAAACTGTTTTTT
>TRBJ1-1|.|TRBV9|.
CASSVAGSWNTEAFF
TGTGCCAGCAGCGTAGCGGGGTCGTGGAACACTGAAGCTTTCTTT
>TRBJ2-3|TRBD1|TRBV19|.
CASRGQVSTDTQYF
TGTGCCAGTAGAGGACAGGTGAGCACAGATACGCAGTATTTT
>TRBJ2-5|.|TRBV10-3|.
CAISEGREQETQYF
TGTGCCATCAGTGAGGGGCGGGAACAAGAGACCCAGTACTTC
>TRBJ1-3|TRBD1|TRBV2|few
CARKTGLSGNTIYF
TGTGCCAGGAAGACAGGGCTCTCTGGAAACACCATATATTTT
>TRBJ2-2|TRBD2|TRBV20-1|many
CSARAPGLDTGELFF
TGCAGTGCTAGGGCACCGGGACTAGACACCGGGGAGCTGTTTTTT
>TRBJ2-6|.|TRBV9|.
CASSSYSYGANVLTF
TGTGCCAGCAGCTCTTATTCGTACGGGGCCAACGTCCTGACTTTC
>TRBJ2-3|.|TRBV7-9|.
CASSLTPSASTDTQYF
TGTGCCAGCAGCTTAACGCCTAGCGCCAGCACAGATACGCAGTATTTT
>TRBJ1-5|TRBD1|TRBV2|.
CASNRGQENSNQPQHF
TGTGCCAGCAACAGGGGGCAGGAAAATAGCAATCAGCCCCAGCATTTT
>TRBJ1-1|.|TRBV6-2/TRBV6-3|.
CASTERGETNTEAFF
TGTGCCAGCACCGAGAGGGGGGAAACGAACACTGAAGCTTTCTTT
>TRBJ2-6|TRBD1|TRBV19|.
CASSTQGYGANVLTF
TGTGCCAGTAGTACACAGGGGTACGGGGCCAACGTCCTGACTTTC
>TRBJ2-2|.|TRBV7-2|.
CASSLDRWSTGELFF
TGTGCCAGCAGCTTAGACAGGTGGAGCACCGGGGAGCTGTTTTTT
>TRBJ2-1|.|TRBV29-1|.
CSERGQTNEQFF
TGCAGCGAGCGGGGACAGACTAATGAGCAGTTCTTC
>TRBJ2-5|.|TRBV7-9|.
CASSTSPVQETQYF
TGTGCCAGCAGCACCAGTCCGGTACAAGAGACCCAGTACTTC
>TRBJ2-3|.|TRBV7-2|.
CASSQDPRVFRGTQYF
TGCGCCAGCAGCCAAGATCCCAGGGTTTTTCGTGGTACGCAGTATTTT
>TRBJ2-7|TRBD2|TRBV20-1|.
CSAVSGENYEQYF
TGCAGTGCTGTTAGCGGGGAGAACTACGAGCAGTACTTC
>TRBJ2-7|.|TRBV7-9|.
CASSSTPGLRVSYEQYF
TGTGCCAGCAGCTCTACTCCGGGACTTCGTGTGTCCTACGAGCAGTACTTC
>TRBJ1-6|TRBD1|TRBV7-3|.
CASSSPDRGESPLHF
TGTGCCAGCAGCTCTCCTGACAGGGGAGAATCACCCCTCCACTTT
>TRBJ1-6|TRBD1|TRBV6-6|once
CASSSGGQGNSPLHF
TGTGCCAGCAGTTCCGGCGGACAGGGAAATTCACCCCTCCACTTT
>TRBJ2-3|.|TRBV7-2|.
CASSLVRIRTDTQYF
TGTGCCAGCAGCTTGGTGCGGATACGCACAGATACGCAGTATTTT
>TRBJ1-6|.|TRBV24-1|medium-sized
CATSDSGPFSPLHF
TGTGCCACCAGTGACTCCGGACCGTTTTCACCCCTCCACTTT
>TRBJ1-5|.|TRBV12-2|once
CASRPARRGQPQHF
TGTGCAAGTCGCCCAGCCCGGAGAGGGCAGCCCCAGCATTTT
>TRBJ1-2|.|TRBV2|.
CASNRRDYGYTF
TGTGCCAGCAATCGACGGGACTATGGCTACACCTTC
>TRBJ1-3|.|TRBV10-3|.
CAISPPEVGVIPGNTIYF
TGTGCCATCAGTCCTCCCGAGGTGGGGGTAATTCCTGGAAACACCATATATTTT
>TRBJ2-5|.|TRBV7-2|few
CASSFGGLKETQYF
TGTGCCAGCAGCTTTGGGGGCCTAAAAGAGACCCAGTACTTC